This entry lists 3 T cell receptor beta chains sequenced from one sample in a study of long-term antiretroviral therapy in people with HIV. Researchers ran immunoSEQ v3.0 at survey level. Repertoires were generated with immunoSEQ multiplex PCR, while TCRdb's copy carries only in-frame clones and drops some. Here the sample spans 23,000 or so clones, around 82% being singletons. This sample comprised unsorted PBMCs, obtained 0.5 years after starting antiretroviral therapy. Receptors originate from a woman aged 40 to 50 with HIV.

This chain connects TRBV21-1 to TRBJ2-3. TRBV21-1 is termed a pseudogene. This CDR3 contains 20 residues. The CDR3 protein is CASSAGWDPDGPGETDTQYF. CDR3 nucleotides: TGTGCCAGCAGCGCAGGATGGGATCCCGACGGGCCCGGAGAAACAGATACGCAGTATTTT.

The chain links TRBV6-6 to TRBJ2-5; 8 nucleotides agree with TRBD2. V lost 2 bases, J lost 5 bases, and 7 bases stayed unmatched. Germline V gene lookup returns CDR1 MNHNY and CDR2 SVGAGI (reference sequence). CDR3 size: 15 residues. The CDR3 nucleotides are TGTGCCAGCAGTTACATCCGGGCTAGCGGGGAGACCCAGTACTTC. Protein product: CASSYIRASGETQYF.

The genes are TRBV7-9 and TRBJ1-2; D is ambiguous. Per germline, CDR1 SEHNR and CDR2 FQNEAQ (reference sequence). CDR3 length: 15 amino acids. Trimming pared 2 bases from V and 7 bases from J, leaving 17 bases between. The CDR3: CASSLSRGEFGGYTF. The CDR3, as DNA: TGTGCCAGCAGCTTAAGTCGGGGAGAGTTCGGTGGCTACACCTTC.